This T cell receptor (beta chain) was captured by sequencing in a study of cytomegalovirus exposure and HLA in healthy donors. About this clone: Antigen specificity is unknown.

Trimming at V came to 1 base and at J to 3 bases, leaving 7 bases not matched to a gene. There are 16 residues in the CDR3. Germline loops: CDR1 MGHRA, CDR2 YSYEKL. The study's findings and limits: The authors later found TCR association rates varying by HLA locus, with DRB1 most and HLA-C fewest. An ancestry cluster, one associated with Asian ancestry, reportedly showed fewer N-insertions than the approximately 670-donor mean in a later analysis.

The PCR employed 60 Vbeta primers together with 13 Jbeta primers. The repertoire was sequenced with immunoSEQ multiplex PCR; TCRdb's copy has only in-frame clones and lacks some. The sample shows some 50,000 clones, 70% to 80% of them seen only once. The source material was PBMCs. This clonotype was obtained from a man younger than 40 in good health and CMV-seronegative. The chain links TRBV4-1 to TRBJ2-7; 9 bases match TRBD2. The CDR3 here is CASSQVAFSGSYEQYF. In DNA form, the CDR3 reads TGCGCCAGCAGCCAAGTCGCCTTTAGCGGGAGCTACGAGCAGTACTTC.